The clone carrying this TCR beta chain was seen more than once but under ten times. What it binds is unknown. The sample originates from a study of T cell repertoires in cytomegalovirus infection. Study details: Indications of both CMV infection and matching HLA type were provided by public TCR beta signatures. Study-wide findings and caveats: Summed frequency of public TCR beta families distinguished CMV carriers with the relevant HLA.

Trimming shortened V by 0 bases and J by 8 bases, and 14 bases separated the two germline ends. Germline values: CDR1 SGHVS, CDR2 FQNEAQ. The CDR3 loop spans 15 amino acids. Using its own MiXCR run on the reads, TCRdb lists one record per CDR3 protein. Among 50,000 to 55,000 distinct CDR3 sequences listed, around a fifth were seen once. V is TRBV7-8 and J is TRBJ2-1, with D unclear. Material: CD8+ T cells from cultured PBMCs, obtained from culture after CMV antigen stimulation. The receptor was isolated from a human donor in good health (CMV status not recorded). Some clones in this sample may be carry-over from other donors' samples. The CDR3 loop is CASSLAQRVWDEQFF. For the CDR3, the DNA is TGTGCCAGCAGCTTAGCGCAAAGGGTCTGGGATGAGCAGTTCTTC.